Detailed here is one T cell receptor beta chain. What it recognizes is unknown. The data were produced by immunoSEQ multiplex PCR, yet TCRdb's version contains in-frame clones alone and is incomplete. The sample carries tens of thousands of clones, 75% to 85% recorded once. These data are taken from a study of OX40 agonist ivuxolimab in advanced cancers. Findings and limits, study-wide: Near-lowest levels of clonal expansion characterized partial responders at 0.1-3.0 mg/kg. On average, CD8+ T cells had more expanded clones than CD4+. The study observed clonal expansion of CD4+ and CD8+ blood T cells by week 6 at 0.1 to 3.0 mg/kg.

This CDR3 is 16 amino acids long. CDR1 is MNHEY, CDR2 SMNVEV, per germline (reference sequence). Unmatched junction bases numbered 7, after V lost 2 bases and J lost 4 bases. This TCR was recovered from an adult with an advanced solid tumor such as melanoma, head and neck, liver or kidney cancer. The material sequenced was CD4+ or CD8+ T cells sorted from blood, taken in a trial of the OX40 agonist ivuxolimab. The J gene is TRBJ2-1, the V gene TRBV27; 8 bases map to TRBD2. The CDR3 region is CASSLGAGGVYNEQFF. CDR3 nucleotides: TGTGCCAGCAGTTTAGGGGCCGGGGGGGTTTACAATGAGCAGTTCTTC.